The 17 T cell receptor beta chains below come from one sample, sequenced in a study of response to subunit inactivated influenza vaccine. MiXCR was run by TCRdb on the RT-PCR reads, yielding one entry per CDR3 protein. The sample contains 500,000 to 600,000 distinct CDR3 sequences, about an eighth of which appear only once. This specimen was PBMCs from blood, taken on the day of vaccination. The source is a man aged 45 to 65 who received an inactivated influenza vaccine.

Ten or more counts support this clonotype. The J gene is TRBJ2-3, the V gene TRBV12-3 or TRBV12-4; unclear D gene. The CDR3 consists of 15 residues. The V end was cut by 6 bases, the J end by 3 bases, with 16 bases between. CDR3 nucleotides: TGTGCCAGCAGGCCCCGTGGGCGGATGACAGATACGCAGTATTTT. This gives the protein CASRPRGRMTDTQYF.

The chain has TRBV20-1 and TRBJ2-3, with D tentatively TRBD2 (5 bases). The CDR3 loop spans 20 amino acids. Trimming removed 2 bases from V and 0 bases from J, with 27 bases in between. Germline values: CDR1 DFQATT, CDR2 SNEGSKA (reference sequence). The CDR3 region has the DNA TGCAGTGCTAGAAAAGGACTGGGCGCGGGCGCTTCCCTTAGCACAGATACGCAGTATTTT. Its translation is CSARKGLGAGASLSTDTQYF.

This sequence joins TRBV7-9 and TRBJ2-1; TRBD2 aligns across 8 bases. There are 17 residues in the CDR3. J gave up 8 bases and V 6 bases, and 18 bases lay outside the gene matches. CDR1 and CDR2 (germline): SEHNR, FQNEAQ (reference sequence). As DNA, the CDR3 is TGTGCCAGCAGTTCTGCAAGAGCGGGAGAGGGTATCGATGAGCAGTTCTTC. Amino acids: CASSSARAGEGIDEQFF.

The V call is TRBV13, the J call TRBJ2-5; D possibly corresponds to TRBD2 (5 bases). The germline CDR1 and CDR2 sequences are PRHDT and FYEKMQ (reference sequence). Trimming stripped 5 bases from V and 5 bases from J, with 15 bases between. The CDR3 is made up of 14 amino acids. This chain's CDR3 is CASSPRGFGETQYF. The CDR3, as DNA: TGTGCCAGCAGCCCGAGAGGGTTTGGTGAGACCCAGTACTTC.

This clonotype came up a few times. V is TRBV7-9 and J is TRBJ2-1, with D possibly being TRBD1 (7 bases). CDR3 length: 15 residues. Trimming removed 7 bases at V and 9 bases at J, with 22 bases between. Germline values: CDR1 SEHNR, CDR2 FQNEAQ (reference sequence). The DNA of the CDR3 is TGTGCCAGCATCTCCGGGAGACAGGGCAGGATTGAGCAGTTCTTC. It specifies CASISGRQGRIEQFF.

The rearrangement joins TRBV6-2 or TRBV6-3 to TRBJ2-1; D not certain. V lost 6 bases and J 4 bases, leaving 13 bases between the germline ends. This CDR3 is built from 14 residues. Germline assignment: CDR1 MNHEY and CDR2 SVGEGT. CDR3: CASRRVSAYNEQFF. The CDR3 DNA is TGTGCCAGCAGACGGGTCTCCGCTTACAATGAGCAGTTCTTC.

This clonotype was observed a few times. This chain links TRBV11-2 with TRBJ2-5; a possible D gene is TRBD2 (5 bases). Germline V CDR1 and CDR2: SGHAT, FQNNGV. Deletions cut 4 bases from V and 1 base from J, with 7 bases between. This CDR3 region has 13 residues. The chain's CDR3 is CASSSDFQETQYF. CDR3 coding DNA: TGTGCCAGCAGCTCGGACTTCCAAGAGACCCAGTACTTC.

This clonotype was seen only a few times. The chain carries TRBV6-2 or TRBV6-3 and TRBJ2-3; D ambiguous. This CDR3 has 13 amino acids. The ends were cut back, 5 bases at V and 2 bases at J, with 8 bases in the middle. Germline CDR1 reads MNHEY; CDR2 reads SVGEGT. In DNA form, the CDR3 reads TGTGCCAGCAGTCGACCGTACACAGATACGCAGTATTTT. Amino acid sequence: CASSRPYTDTQYF.

A few counts support this clonotype. The chain links TRBV2 to TRBJ1-5, with 11 bases that match TRBD1. Germline loops: CDR1 SNHLY, CDR2 FYNNEI. This CDR3 is 19 amino acids long. The DNA of the CDR3 is TGTACCTTCTGCAGCGCCGGACAGGGGGCTCATTGGGGCAATCAGCCCCAGCATTTT. It codes for CTFCSAGQGAHWGNQPQHF.

As to this clonotype: Here the CDR3 omits its conserved ending phenylalanine or tryptophan, so a read error is the likely source. V is TRBV18 and J is TRBJ2-7; D perhaps matches TRBD2 (6 bases). This CDR3 spans 12 amino acids. The germline CDR1 and CDR2 sequences are KGHSH and LQKENI. V was clipped by 10 bases and J by 3 bases, with 13 bases between them. The CDR3 spells CATGGTGYEQYL. In DNA form, the CDR3 reads TGTGCCACCGGGGGTACGGGCTACGAGCAGTACCTC.

In its sample, this clonotype was seen a few times. The gene calls are TRBV20-1 and TRBJ1-5; D uncertain. The germline V and J ends were trimmed by 1 base and 7 bases, with 11 bases remaining between them. This CDR3 is 13 amino acids long. CDR1 and CDR2 (germline): DFQATT, SNEGSKA (reference sequence). CDR3 nucleotide sequence: TGCAGTGCTAGAGTTCATGGAGGCCAGCCCCAGCATTTT. This translates into CSARVHGGQPQHF.

This clonotype was recorded a few times. V is TRBV7-9 and J is TRBJ1-2; 10 bases fit TRBD1. With 5 bases clipped from V and 6 bases from J, the junction kept 6 bases outside the gene matches. The CDR3 is 14 amino acids. Looked up from germline, CDR1 is SEHNR and CDR2 is FQNEAQ (reference sequence). CDR3 nucleotides: TGTGCCAGCAGCGTGGGAGGGACAGGGGATGGCTACACCTTC. Amino acids: CASSVGGTGDGYTF.

The genes are TRBV5-5 and TRBJ2-3, with D tentatively TRBD2 (5 bases). The CDR3 sequence is 18 residues long. Germline lookup yields CDR1 SGHKS and CDR2 YYEKEE (reference sequence). V shed 0 bases and J shed 4 bases, with 21 bases lying between them. The chain's CDR3 is CASSLGLGGLVGADTQYF. The CDR3 region has the DNA TGTGCCAGCAGCTTGGGTCTAGGAGGTTTGGTCGGGGCAGATACGCAGTATTTT.

The genes are TRBV5-1 and TRBJ2-2; D not certain. The CDR3 spans 16 residues. Germline V gene lookup returns CDR1 SGHRS and CDR2 YFSETQ. The germline V and J ends were trimmed by 2 bases and 0 bases, with 11 bases remaining between them. The CDR3 nucleotides are TGCGCCAGCAGCTTAAGGCATCTCACGAACACCGGGGAGCTGTTTTTT. It translates to CASSLRHLTNTGELFF.

The sample holds a few counts of this clonotype. This chain uses TRBV5-1 with TRBJ2-3, with 7 bases lining up with TRBD1. CDR1 and CDR2 (germline): SGHRS, YFSETQ. The CDR3 has 13 amino acids. V trimming: 4 bases; J trimming: 6 bases; junction bases outside the gene matches: 5. The DNA for the CDR3 is TGCGCCAGCAGCCACGGGACAGCTGATACGCAGTATTTT. This translates into CASSHGTADTQYF. Full variable domain (remainder filled in from reference TRBV5-1 and TRBJ2-3): KAGVTQTPRYLIKTRGQQVTLSCSPISGHRSVSWYQQTPGQGLQFLFEYFSETQRNKGNFPGRFSGRQFSNSRSEMNVSTLELGDSALYLCASSHGTADTQYFGPGTRLTVL.

This chain joins TRBV25-1 and TRBJ2-3; TRBD2 matches at 7 bases. This CDR3 is built from 15 residues. Germline CDR1 reads MGHDK; CDR2 reads SYGVNS. V lost 4 bases and J lost 2; bases outside the gene matches: 6. CDR3 in DNA: TGTGCCAGCAGTGGTGGACTAGTTTACACAGATACGCAGTATTTT. It yields the protein CASSGGLVYTDTQYF.

This clonotype was observed a handful of times. The chain has TRBV12-3 or TRBV12-4 and TRBJ1-2; TRBD1 aligns across 9 bases. The CDR3 spans 15 residues. J lost 1 base, V lost 3 bases, and 3 bases had no gene match. The chain's CDR3 is CASSFSDRGNYGYTF. The CDR3 DNA reads as TGTGCCAGCAGTTTTTCGGACAGGGGTAACTATGGCTACACCTTC.